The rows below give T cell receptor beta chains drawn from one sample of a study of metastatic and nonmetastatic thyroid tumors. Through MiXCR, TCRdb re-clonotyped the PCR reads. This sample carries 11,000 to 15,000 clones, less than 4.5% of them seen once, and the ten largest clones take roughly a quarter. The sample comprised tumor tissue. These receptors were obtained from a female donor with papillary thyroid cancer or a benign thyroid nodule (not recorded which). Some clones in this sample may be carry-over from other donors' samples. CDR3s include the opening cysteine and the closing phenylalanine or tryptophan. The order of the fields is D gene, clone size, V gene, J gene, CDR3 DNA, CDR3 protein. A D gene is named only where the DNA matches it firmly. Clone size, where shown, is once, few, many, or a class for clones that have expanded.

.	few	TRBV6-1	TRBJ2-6	TGTGCCAGCAGTGAGCTAGCTGGTAGCTCTGGGGCCAACGTCCTGACTTTC	CASSELAGSSGANVLTF
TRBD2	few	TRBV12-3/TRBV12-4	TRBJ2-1	TGTGCCAGCAGAACACCGAGCGGGAGGGCTAACAATGAGCAGTTCTTC	CASRTPSGRANNEQFF
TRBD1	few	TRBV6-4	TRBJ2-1	TGTGCCAGCAGTGACTCGACAGGGGGCTACAATGAGCAGTTCTTC	CASSDSTGGYNEQFF
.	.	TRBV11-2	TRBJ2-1	TGTGCCAGCAGCTTATCCCCTAGCAGGGGTAATGAGCAGTTCTTC	CASSLSPSRGNEQFF
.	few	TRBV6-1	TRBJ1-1	TGTGCCAGCAGTGAGGGGACCGAGAACACTGAAGCTTTCTTT	CASSEGTENTEAFF
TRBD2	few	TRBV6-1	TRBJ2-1	TGTGCCAGCAGTGCGTCTAGCGGGAGGAACAATGAGCAGTTCTTC	CASSASSGRNNEQFF
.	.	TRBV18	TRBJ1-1	TGTGCCAGCTCACAGGGGCGGATGAGTGAAGCTTTCTTT	CASSQGRMSEAFF
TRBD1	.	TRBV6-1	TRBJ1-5	TGTGCCAGCAGTACGACAGGGAGGCAGCCCCAGCATTTT	CASSTTGRQPQHF
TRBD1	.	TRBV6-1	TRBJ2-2	TGTGCCAGCAGGCAGGGACAGGGGGCCGCCGGGGAGCTGTTTTTT	CASRQGQGAAGELFF
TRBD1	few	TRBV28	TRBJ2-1	TGTGCCAGCAGTTTTACGGGACAGGGGTCGAATGAGCAGTTCTTC	CASSFTGQGSNEQFF